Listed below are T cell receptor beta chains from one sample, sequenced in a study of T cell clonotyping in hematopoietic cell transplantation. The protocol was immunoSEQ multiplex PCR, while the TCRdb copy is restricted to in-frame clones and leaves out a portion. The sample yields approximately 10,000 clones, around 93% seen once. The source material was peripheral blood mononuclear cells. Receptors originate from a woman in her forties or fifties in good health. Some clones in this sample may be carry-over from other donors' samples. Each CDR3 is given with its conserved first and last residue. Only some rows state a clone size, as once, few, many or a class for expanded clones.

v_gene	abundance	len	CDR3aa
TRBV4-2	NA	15	CASSPDGGGPYEQYF
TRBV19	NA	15	CASRKTESSGNTIYF
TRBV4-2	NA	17	CASSQERRGRGRYEQYF
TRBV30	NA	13	CAWKGPGLYEQYF
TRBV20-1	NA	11	CSPRGHTEAFF
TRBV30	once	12	CAWSYNSYGYTF
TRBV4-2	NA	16	CASSQDLTGGNQPQHF
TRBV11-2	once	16	CASSSQAASGGTEQFF
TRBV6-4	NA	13	CASSQGLNSGYTF
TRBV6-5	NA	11	CASSYSRETFF
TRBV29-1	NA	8	CSVESTLF
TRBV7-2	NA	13	CASSFDLHYEQYF
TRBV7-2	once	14	CASSLVGGNQPQHF
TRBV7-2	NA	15	CASSLGQGRNYGYTF
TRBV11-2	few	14	CASSLGSTHNEQFF
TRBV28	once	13	CAIQPGQAYEQYF
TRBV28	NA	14	CASSLSQGVTPLHF
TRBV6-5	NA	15	CASRSSGYSNQPQHF
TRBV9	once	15	CASSGERAGGNTIYF
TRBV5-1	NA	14	CASSFDRGGNGYTF
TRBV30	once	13	CAWRGIGATEAFF
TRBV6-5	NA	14	CASSRLAGALEQYF
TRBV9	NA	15	CASSATSGGEGEQYF
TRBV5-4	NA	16	CASSIRTSGGLGTQYF
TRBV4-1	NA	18	CASSQSLGTGTLNQPQHF
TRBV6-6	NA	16	CASSYNGAHRNSPLHF
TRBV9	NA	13	CASSVAGFTEAFF
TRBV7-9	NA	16	CASSASARGASYEQYF
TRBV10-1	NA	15	CARLTGGAPCTEAFF
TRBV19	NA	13	CASSIAPNQPQHF
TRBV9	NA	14	CASSVLGSQGGYTF
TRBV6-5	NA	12	CASSSRTGPQYF
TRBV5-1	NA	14	CASSLGDRSYGYTF
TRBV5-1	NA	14	CASAGTGPTGELFF
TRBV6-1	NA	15	CASSAFGGSGDTQYF
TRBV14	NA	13	CASSLGHFYGYTF
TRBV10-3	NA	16	CAISESGTSGADTQYF
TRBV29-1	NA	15	CSVGISAAGDQPQHF
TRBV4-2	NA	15	CASSQDSKQPNEQYF
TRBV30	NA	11	CAWTQDTEAFF